A selection of T cell receptor beta chains follows, all from one sample in a study of shared T cell receptors in the human thymus. The data were produced by immunoSEQ multiplex PCR, yet TCRdb's version contains in-frame clones alone and is incomplete. The repertoire includes about 610,000 clones, more than 75% of them detected once, and 0.0095% to 0.012% sits in the top ten. The same specimen was also included in a second study, on human thymus T cells.

The sample comprised thymocytes. The source is a boy less than two years old with a congenital heart defect. CDR3s include the opening cysteine and the closing phenylalanine or tryptophan. D genes are given only for firm matches. Clone size is not always given. Where it is, it says once, few, many or a class for expanded clones.

TRBJ2-1,NA,TRBV10-3,NA,CATGSEVNEQFF,TGTGCCACTGGGTCTGAGGTCAATGAGCAGTTCTTC
TRBJ1-5,NA,TRBV5-1,NA,CASSLRGSEPQHF,TGCGCCAGCAGCCTACGTGGTAGTGAGCCCCAGCATTTT
TRBJ1-1,once,TRBV5-8,NA,CASSLGRGGGTEAFF,TGTGCCAGCAGCTTGGGCAGGGGTGGGGGCACTGAAGCTTTCTTT
TRBJ1-5,NA,TRBV5-4,TRBD1,CASSFTSGTGDYSNQPQHF,TGTGCCAGCAGTTTCACCTCAGGGACAGGCGATTATAGCAATCAGCCCCAGCATTTT
TRBJ2-1,NA,TRBV7-9,TRBD2,CASSLAASGRAARNEQFF,TGTGCCAGCAGCTTAGCGGCTAGCGGGAGGGCTGCCAGGAATGAGCAGTTCTTC
TRBJ2-7,NA,TRBV29-1,TRBD1,CSASGTGDYEQYF,TGCAGCGCATCCGGGACAGGTGACTACGAGCAGTACTTC
TRBJ1-1,NA,TRBV4-3,TRBD1,CASSQDGTGGTEAFF,TGCGCCAGCAGCCAAGATGGGACAGGGGGCACTGAAGCTTTCTTT
TRBJ1-3,few,TRBV18,NA,CASSPSGCSGNTIYF,TGTGCCAGCTCACCCTCAGGATGCTCTGGAAACACCATATATTTT
TRBJ2-7,NA,TRBV5-6,TRBD1,CASSLGYRGQAYEQYF,TGTGCCAGCAGCTTGGGGTACAGGGGGCAGGCCTACGAGCAGTACTTC
TRBJ1-5,NA,TRBV28,TRBD1,CASSLSGQGAQPQHF,TGTGCCAGCAGTTTATCTGGACAGGGAGCTCAGCCCCAGCATTTT
TRBJ2-7,NA,TRBV5-4,NA,CASRDGTEQYF,TGTGCCAGCCGCGATGGGACAGAGCAGTACTTC
TRBJ2-1,few,TRBV9,NA,CASTFDWSSYNEQFF,TGTGCCAGCACCTTTGACTGGAGCTCCTACAATGAGCAGTTCTTC
TRBJ2-5,NA,TRBV15,TRBD2,CATSKRGLAGLQETQYF,TGTGCCACCAGCAAGAGGGGACTAGCGGGACTGCAAGAGACCCAGTACTTC
TRBJ2-2,NA,TRBV30,NA,CAWSSGAGELFF,TGTGCCTGGAGTTCGGGGGCCGGGGAGCTGTTTTTT
TRBJ2-5,NA,TRBV7-2,NA,CASSLVSGQETQYF,TGTGCCAGCAGCTTAGTAAGCGGGCAAGAGACCCAGTACTTC
TRBJ2-3,once,TRBV5-6,TRBD2,CASSFWVSGTDTQYF,TGTGCCAGCAGCTTCTGGGTTAGCGGGACAGATACGCAGTATTTT
TRBJ2-7,NA,TRBV7-2,NA,CASSLEQPSAEQYF,TGTGCCAGCAGCTTAGAGCAGCCAAGCGCCGAGCAGTACTTC
TRBJ2-7,NA,TRBV10-3,NA,CAISETDSYEQYF,TGTGCCATCAGTGAGACAGACAGCTACGAGCAGTACTTC
TRBJ2-7,NA,TRBV11-1,NA,CASSPEGTGHQYF,TGTGCCAGCAGCCCAGAGGGGACTGGTCATCAGTACTTC
TRBJ2-3,NA,TRBV6-4,TRBD2,CASSGLAGGPSTDTQYF,TGTGCCAGCTCTGGACTAGCGGGAGGGCCAAGCACAGATACGCAGTATTTT
TRBJ2-7,NA,TRBV11-2,TRBD1,CASSPPGQGIHEQYF,TGTGCCAGCAGCCCCCCGGGACAGGGAATCCACGAGCAGTACTTC
TRBJ2-7,NA,TRBV27,TRBD2,CASSLWYPLAGVNEQYF,TGTGCCAGCAGTTTATGGTATCCCCTAGCGGGAGTAAACGAGCAGTACTTC
TRBJ2-5,NA,TRBV18,NA,CASSLRETSETQYF,TGTGCCAGCTCCTTAAGGGAGACAAGTGAGACCCAGTACTTC
TRBJ1-3,NA,TRBV18,NA,CASSPHWASGNTIYF,TGTGCCAGCTCACCACACTGGGCCTCTGGAAACACCATATATTTT
TRBJ1-3,NA,TRBV2,NA,CASSERGTGSGNTIYF,TGTGCCAGCAGTGAAAGGGGGACGGGCTCTGGAAACACCATATATTTT
TRBJ2-1,NA,TRBV6-6,NA,CASSYSTGALSDEQFF,TGTGCCAGCAGTTATTCGACTGGGGCTCTTTCGGATGAGCAGTTCTTC
TRBJ1-1,NA,TRBV7-8,TRBD1,CASSTRARDRETEAFF,TGTGCCAGCAGCACCCGGGCTAGGGACAGGGAGACTGAAGCTTTCTTT
TRBJ2-7,NA,TRBV14,NA,CASSPAPRPREQYF,TGTGCCAGCAGCCCCGCACCCCGGCCGAGGGAGCAGTACTTC
TRBJ2-1,NA,TRBV5-1,TRBD1,CASSRGPRDRSENEQFF,TGCGCCAGCAGCCGAGGGCCGCGGGACAGGAGCGAGAATGAGCAGTTCTTC
TRBJ2-1,NA,TRBV5-4,TRBD2,CASTTSGTYNEQFF,TGTGCCAGCACGACTAGCGGGACCTACAATGAGCAGTTCTTC
TRBJ2-5,NA,TRBV4-1,TRBD1,CASSQIRGQNQETQYF,TGCGCCAGCAGCCAAATACGGGGACAGAACCAAGAGACCCAGTACTTC
TRBJ2-1,NA,TRBV28,TRBD2,CASSFDGRASNEQFF,TGTGCCAGCAGTTTCGACGGGAGGGCCAGCAATGAGCAGTTCTTC
TRBJ2-7,NA,TRBV5-1,NA,CASSWERTIPYEQYF,TGCGCCAGCAGCTGGGAGCGGACTATACCCTACGAGCAGTACTTC
TRBJ2-7,once,TRBV11-2,NA,CASSLKPGHLKFYEQYF,TGTGCCAGCAGCTTAAAGCCGGGACACCTAAAGTTCTACGAGCAGTACTTC
TRBJ2-7,NA,TRBV11-3,NA,CASSSTGSEQYF,TGTGCCAGCAGCTCGACAGGTTCGGAGCAGTACTTC
TRBJ2-3,NA,TRBV9,NA,CASIPTDTQYF,TGTGCCAGCATTCCTACAGATACGCAGTATTTT
TRBJ2-2,NA,TRBV4-3,NA,CASSQDTDYLPRELFF,TGCGCCAGCAGCCAAGATACCGACTACCTTCCCCGGGAGCTGTTTTTT
TRBJ1-1,few,TRBV18,TRBD1,CASSPSDRANTEAFF,TGTGCCAGCTCACCAAGCGACAGGGCTAACACTGAAGCTTTCTTT
TRBJ2-5,NA,TRBV7-9,TRBD2,CASSYGLAGGTQYF,TGTGCCAGCAGCTACGGACTAGCGGGGGGGACCCAGTACTTC
TRBJ1-1,once,TRBV18,NA,CASSQGLGHPMSEAFF,TGTGCCAGCTCCCAGGGCCTGGGGCACCCGATGTCTGAAGCTTTCTTT
TRBJ2-5,few,TRBV10-3,TRBD2,CAISARTSGSVETQYF,TGTGCCATCAGCGCCCGGACTAGCGGGAGTGTCGAGACCCAGTACTTC
TRBJ2-7,NA,TRBV15,TRBD2,CATSPGGLAGSYEQYF,TGTGCCACCAGCCCCGGGGGGTTAGCGGGCTCCTACGAGCAGTACTTC
TRBJ2-2,NA,TRBV9,TRBD2,CASSGRAENTGELFF,TGTGCCAGCAGTGGGAGGGCGGAGAACACCGGGGAGCTGTTTTTT
TRBJ1-1,NA,TRBV4-1,NA,CASSQVLRANTEAFF,TGCGCCAGCAGCCAGGTTTTGAGGGCTAACACTGAAGCTTTCTTT
TRBJ2-5,NA,TRBV25-1,NA,CASSESGGRTETQYF,TGTGCCAGCAGTGAGTCCGGGGGGCGGACAGAGACCCAGTACTTC
TRBJ2-1,NA,TRBV7-2,TRBD1,CASSTIPRTGRDEQFF,TGTGCCAGCAGCACCATCCCCCGGACAGGACGGGATGAGCAGTTCTTC
TRBJ2-7,NA,TRBV11-3,TRBD2,CASSLDEALAVDEQYF,TGTGCCAGCAGCTTAGATGAAGCCCTAGCGGTCGACGAGCAGTACTTC
TRBJ2-1,NA,TRBV11-2,NA,CASSPRQADEQFF,TGTGCCAGCAGCCCCAGACAGGCCGATGAGCAGTTCTTC
TRBJ2-7,NA,TRBV25-1,TRBD1,CASSDINRGSYEQYF,TGTGCCAGCAGTGATATTAACAGGGGCTCCTACGAGCAGTACTTC
TRBJ2-2,once,TRBV9,NA,CASSVTRSLQEGELFF,TGTGCCAGCAGCGTAACCCGATCACTACAGGAGGGGGAGCTGTTTTTT